This T cell receptor (beta chain) was recovered during a study of tumor-infiltrating lymphocytes in localized non-small cell lung cancer. Overall study context: Some samples were collected after neoadjuvant chemotherapy; smokers, never-smokers and several histologies were included. Study-wide points: Compared with uninvolved lung, tumors showed higher T cell infiltration by TCRbeta sequencing. Recurrence-free survival showed no association with tumor T-cell fraction. Available tissue quantity limited TCR sequencing to a patient subset.

About this clone: Its antigen is as yet unknown.

Method: immunoSEQ multiplex PCR; TCRdb's copy keeps in-frame clones and lacks some. In the table there are tens of thousands of clones, roughly 70% of which are singletons. This clonotype was sampled from a human donor with non-small cell lung cancer. Sample: lung tumor tissue.

The CDR3 region has the DNA TGCGCCAGCAGCTTGGAGAGACTCTGGGGGGTAGCAGATACGCAGTATTTT. Protein: CASSLERLWGVADTQYF. This chain uses TRBV5-1 with TRBJ2-3; possibly TRBD2 for D (6 bases). This CDR3 has 17 residues. Germline CDR1 reads SGHRS; CDR2 reads YFSETQ. Deletions cut 0 bases from V and 4 bases from J, with 18 bases between.